By share of the sample, the clone carrying this T cell receptor (beta chain) is medium-sized. The antigen is unknown. This sample stems from a study of metastatic and nonmetastatic thyroid tumors. Across the whole study: Repertoire comparison spanned blood and tumor or nodule tissue of malignant and benign thyroid patients.

No patient had received any treatment before thyroid surgery. Study-level findings and limits: Malignant tumors reportedly showed significantly higher TCR beta diversity than benign nodules in both blood and tumor.

Original data processing: Between-group CDR3 differences, defined by clinicopathological status, yielded a distant-metastasis classifier for papillary thyroid cancer. Using MiXCR, TCRdb re-called clones from the PCR reads. The V and J calls and clone size are TCRdb's, not the authors'. The sample carries nearly 15,000 clones, under 25% recorded once. Material: blood. The receptor comes from a female donor with papillary thyroid cancer or a benign thyroid nodule (not recorded which). Some clones in this sample may be carry-over from other donors' samples.

CDR3 loop: CASSPTGTGGAGANVLTF. The CDR3 DNA reads TGTGCCAGCAGCCCTACCGGGACAGGGGGCGCTGGGGCCAACGTCCTGACTTTC. This chain uses TRBV12-3 or TRBV12-4 with TRBJ2-6; 12 bases agree with TRBD1. The CDR3 covers 18 residues. V was clipped by 6 bases and J by 2 bases; unmatched bases: 8.